The rows below give T cell receptor beta chains drawn from one sample of a study of blood T cell repertoires in COVID-19. Profiling relied on immunoSEQ multiplex PCR, and the TCRdb table lists in-frame clones only, not all of them. The sample has 70,000 or so clones, approximately 84% seen once. Sequenced material: peripheral blood. The origin of the receptors is a man aged 35-49 years with COVID-19, enrolled during active disease. Each CDR3 is given with its conserved first and last residue. The D gene is left open where the match is weak. Some rows mark clone size as missing; the rest say once, few, many or name a class of expanded clone.

V,size,J,D,DNA,CDR3
TRBV6-5,NA,TRBJ1-1,NA,TGTGCCAGCAGTCCCGGGGGGGGCACTGAAGCTTTCTTT,CASSPGGGTEAFF
TRBV6-5,NA,TRBJ2-3,TRBD2,TGTGCCAGCGCCTATAGCGGGGGGGACACAGATACGCAGTATTTT,CASAYSGGDTDTQYF
TRBV5-4,NA,TRBJ2-1,TRBD2,TGTGCCAGCAGCTATAGCGGGGGGGCTGAGCAGTTCTTC,CASSYSGGAEQFF
TRBV4-1,NA,TRBJ2-7,NA,TGCGCCAGCAGCCAAGGGACTTCCAGGGCGGGAGAGCAGTACTTC,CASSQGTSRAGEQYF
TRBV2,NA,TRBJ2-4,TRBD1,TGTGCCAGCAGGACCGACAGGGGGAACATTCAGTACTTC,CASRTDRGNIQYF
TRBV19,NA,TRBJ1-5,TRBD1,TGTGCCAGTAGAGACTCGGGACAGGGGAATCAGCCCCAGCATTTT,CASRDSGQGNQPQHF
TRBV11-1,few,TRBJ1-4,NA,TGTGCCAGAACACCAACTAATGAAAAACTGTTTTTT,CARTPTNEKLFF
TRBV10-3,NA,TRBJ2-6,TRBD1,TGTGCCATCAGTGAAACAGGGGATGGGGCCAACGTCCTGACTTTC,CAISETGDGANVLTF
TRBV19,NA,TRBJ1-6,NA,TGTGCCAGTAGTCTACAGGGTTTCGATAATTCACCCCTCCACTTT,CASSLQGFDNSPLHF
TRBV18,few,TRBJ1-1,NA,TGTGCCAGCTCACCAGCGCAGAACACTGAAGCTTTCTTT,CASSPAQNTEAFF
TRBV21-1,NA,TRBJ1-3,NA,TGTGCCAGGGAGTTATCCTCTGGAAACACCATATATTTT,CARELSSGNTIYF
TRBV30,once,TRBJ1-2,NA,TGTGCCTGGAGTGTAGCCCAAGGCTACACCTTC,CAWSVAQGYTF
TRBV2,NA,TRBJ2-6,NA,TGTGCCAGCAGCTATTTAAGCCTCTCTGGGGCCAACGTCCTGACTTTC,CASSYLSLSGANVLTF
TRBV6-5,NA,TRBJ1-5,TRBD1,TGTGCCAGCAGTTCATACGGACAGGACAATCAGCCCCAGCATTTT,CASSSYGQDNQPQHF
TRBV5-1,once,TRBJ2-2,NA,TGCGCCAGCAGCGGCTCCGACACCGGGGAGCTGTTTTTT,CASSGSDTGELFF
TRBV11-3,NA,TRBJ2-2,NA,TGTGCCAGCAGCTTAACAGGGTCGAACACCGGGGAGCTGTTTTTT,CASSLTGSNTGELFF
TRBV6-5,NA,TRBJ1-1,NA,TGTGCCAGCAGTTACGTCCAGGGAAGTAGAGCTTTCTTT,CASSYVQGSRAFF
TRBV18,few,TRBJ2-2,TRBD1,TGTGCCAGCTCACCAAGGGACAGGGGGCCCGGGGAGCTGTTTTTT,CASSPRDRGPGELFF
TRBV5-1,NA,TRBJ2-5,TRBD2,TGCGCCAGCAGTCGACTAGCGGGGGGGTTCGAGACCCAGTACTTC,CASSRLAGGFETQYF
TRBV5-1,NA,TRBJ1-1,NA,TGCGCCAGCAGCTTGGTGGACGGCGGGGCAGGAGCTTTCTTT,CASSLVDGGAGAFF
TRBV5-1,NA,TRBJ2-5,TRBD2,TGCGCCAGCAGCTTGGCCGCGTCGTCAGCGGGGGGTGAGACCCAGTACTTC,CASSLAASSAGGETQYF
TRBV11-2,once,TRBJ2-5,TRBD1,TGTGCCAGCAGCTTTAACAGGGGCCTGCTTGAGACCCAGTACTTC,CASSFNRGLLETQYF
TRBV11-1,few,TRBJ1-1,TRBD1,TGTGCCAGCAGCGGAGACAGGGACACTGAAGCTTTCTTT,CASSGDRDTEAFF
TRBV11-2,NA,TRBJ1-1,TRBD1,TGTGCCAGCAGCCCTTGGGACAGCCCCCTCATGAACACTGAAGCTTTCTTT,CASSPWDSPLMNTEAFF
TRBV19,NA,TRBJ1-2,NA,TGTGCCAGTAGTAACCCCTTAGGGGTTCTGGACGGCTACACCTTC,CASSNPLGVLDGYTF
TRBV18,NA,TRBJ2-7,TRBD2,TGTGCCAGCTCACCTCTGGTGACTAGCATCTACGAGCAGTACTTC,CASSPLVTSIYEQYF
TRBV15,NA,TRBJ2-1,TRBD1,TGTGCCACCAGCAGAACCCGGGACAGGGCCTACAATGAGCAGTTCTTC,CATSRTRDRAYNEQFF
TRBV30,NA,TRBJ2-5,TRBD2,TGTGCCTCTAAGGGACTAGCGGGGGGAGAGACCCAGTACTTC,CASKGLAGGETQYF
TRBV5-4,NA,TRBJ1-1,NA,TGTGCCAGCAGCTTGGAGACGGCAGCAGGAATGAACACTGAAGCTTTCTTT,CASSLETAAGMNTEAFF
TRBV19,NA,TRBJ2-7,NA,TGTGCCAGTAGTATAGTCGGGATTGAGTCCTACGAGCAGTACTTC,CASSIVGIESYEQYF
TRBV4-1,NA,TRBJ1-2,NA,TGCGCCAGCAGCCCAAACAGGGTAAACTATGGCTACACCTTC,CASSPNRVNYGYTF
TRBV28,NA,TRBJ1-2,NA,TGTGCCAGCAGCGGGGGGATAAGAGGCTACACCTTC,CASSGGIRGYTF
TRBV5-1,NA,TRBJ2-6,NA,TGCGCCAGCAGCTCCGGCTCTGGGGCCAACGTCCTGACTTTC,CASSSGSGANVLTF
TRBV28,NA,TRBJ2-7,NA,TGTGCCAGCCCCAATGCAGAGGAAACCTACGAGCAGTACTTC,CASPNAEETYEQYF
TRBV5-1,NA,TRBJ1-2,NA,TGCGCCAGCAGCCCTGGACAGTACTATGGCTACACCTTC,CASSPGQYYGYTF
TRBV5-1,NA,TRBJ2-5,NA,TGCGCCAGCAGCTCAGGCCCTCAAGAGACCCAGTACTTC,CASSSGPQETQYF
TRBV11-2,NA,TRBJ1-2,TRBD1,TGTGCCAGCAGCCGGGACAGGGTAACCTATGGCTACACCTTC,CASSRDRVTYGYTF